The clone carrying this T cell receptor beta chain was seen a few times. The source of the sample is a study of T-cell memory formation after mild COVID-19. Per germline, CDR1 MNHNS and CDR2 SASEGT. V gave up 5 bases and J gave up 4 bases; unmatched junction bases: 8. The length of the CDR3 is 15 residues. TCRdb re-called the 5' RACE reads through MiXCR, storing one row per CDR3 protein. The sample shows roughly 250,000 distinct CDR3 sequences, approximately 15% of them seen only once. The sequencing sample was made of PBMCs or a T cell subset sorted from them (not recorded which). The chain couples TRBV6-1 to TRBJ2-7; the match to TRBD1 covers 10 bases. The origin of this receptor is a man younger than 35 who had mild COVID-19 (a few samples of this study predate the infection). Cell type and time point are not known. CDR3: CASSPRDRGLYEQYV. The DNA for the CDR3 is TGTGCCAGCAGTCCCCGGGACAGGGGTTTATACGAGCAGTACGTC.